This note documents a single T cell receptor beta chain sequence. No antigen is known for it. Treatment meaning: some 20 received Ad26.COV2.S at low or high dose, single or two shots; several received placebo; per-sample allocation not given. Sampling happened 63 days after the first vaccine or placebo injection. The sample is drawn from a study of Ad26.COV2.S vaccination and SARS-CoV-2 variants. Study-level background: The trial was COV1001 and the donor's arm was Ad26.COV2.S. Study results and caveats: Breadth and depth estimates from TCRs may understate total T cell responses. People given the vaccine had a wider spike-specific TCR breadth than placebo recipients did.

The repertoire was sequenced with immunoSEQ multiplex PCR; TCRdb's copy has only in-frame clones and lacks some. The repertoire holds about 680,000 clones, with around 89% as singletons. Germline CDR1 reads LGHNA; CDR2 reads YNFKEQ. The length of the CDR3 is 16 residues. Trimming cost V 3 bases and J 2 bases; bases outside gene matches: 6. This receptor was identified in a person aged 18-65 years who received the Ad26.COV2.S COVID-19 vaccine or a placebo. This specimen consisted of peripheral blood, obtained in a trial of Ad26.COV2.S vaccine versus placebo. The chain uses TRBV4-2 and TRBJ2-5, with 10 bases lining up with TRBD1. The CDR3 region has the DNA TGTGCCAGCAGCCACTCGGACAGGGGGGGACAAGAGACCCAGTACTTC. Its translation is CASSHSDRGGQETQYF.